One and the same sample provided the 25 T cell receptor beta chains below, sequenced in a study of cytomegalovirus exposure and HLA in healthy donors. PCR was performed using 60 Vbeta and 13 Jbeta primers. Produced via immunoSEQ multiplex PCR; TCRdb's table is partial and in-frame only. The sample consists of around 190,000 clones, around 67% of them appearing once. The sample comprised PBMCs. These receptors all come from a woman aged 25 to 39 in good health and CMV-seropositive.

The chain uses TRBV11-2 and TRBJ2-1; TRBD2 is a possible D gene (6 bases). Per the germline V gene, CDR1 is SGHAT and CDR2 is FQNNGV. Trimming removed 4 bases from V and 4 bases from J, with 14 bases in between. The CDR3 runs to 15 residues. CDR3 in amino acids: CASSWGAGPYNEQFF. The DNA for the CDR3 is TGTGCCAGCAGCTGGGGAGCGGGTCCTTACAATGAGCAGTTCTTC.

The chain employs TRBV28 and TRBJ1-1; D gene unclear. Germline CDR1 is MDHEN and CDR2 is SYDVKM. The CDR3 totals 13 residues. The V end lost 7 bases, the J end lost 10 bases, and 19 bases lay between the germline ends. CDR3 region: CASNPTGRPGAFF. CDR3 sequence (DNA): TGTGCCAGCAACCCGACCGGTCGCCCAGGAGCTTTCTTT.

This clone was counted between two and nine times. The rearrangement links TRBV10-3 to TRBJ2-1; 12 bases align to TRBD2. The junction had 7 bases not matched to a gene; V was cut back by 0 bases and J by 10 bases. Germline V gene lookup returns CDR1 ENHRY and CDR2 SYGVKD. This CDR3 region has 16 residues. The CDR3 loop is CAISESSSGTSGEQFF. For the CDR3, the DNA is TGTGCCATCAGTGAGTCATCCTCTGGGACTAGCGGGGAGCAGTTCTTC.

The gene calls are TRBV28 and TRBJ1-2, with 9 bases identical to TRBD1. Trimming took 2 bases from V and 8 from J; bases not matched to a gene: 9. CDR3 size: 15 residues. CDR1 and CDR2 from the germline V gene are MDHEN and SYDVKM. The CDR3 spells CASSLSSGTGSGYTF. The CDR3 nucleotides read TGTGCCAGCAGTTTAAGCTCCGGGACAGGGAGCGGCTACACCTTC.

The sample holds a few counts of this clone. At the DNA level, this CDR3 is encoded by other sequences in the same sample as well. V is TRBV5-1 and J is TRBJ2-7; the D gene is possibly TRBD2 (5 bases). Germline CDR1 reads SGHRS; CDR2 reads YFSETQ. Trimming removed 0 bases at V and 4 bases at J, with 11 bases between. The CDR3 totals 14 residues. CDR3 region: CASSLALAGYEQYF. The CDR3 bases are TGCGCCAGCAGCTTGGCCCTAGCCGGATACGAGCAGTACTTC.

J is TRBJ2-2 and V is TRBV28; no definite D call. This CDR3 has 14 residues. The V gene lost 3 bases and the J gene lost 6 bases, with 11 bases spanning the gap. The germline CDR1 and CDR2 sequences are MDHEN and SYDVKM. The DNA for the CDR3 is TGTGCCAGCAGTTTCGTTAGCTTCTCCGGGGAGCTGTTTTTT. As protein: CASSFVSFSGELFF.

This clone was counted a single time. The genes are TRBV2 and TRBJ2-2, with D perhaps matching TRBD2 (5 bases). With 3 bases removed from V and 2 bases from J, the gap between germline ends came to 10 bases. The germline CDR1 and CDR2 sequences are SNHLY and FYNNEI. The CDR3 sequence is 15 residues long. CDR3: CASSEELVNTGELFF. The CDR3 nucleotides are TGTGCCAGCAGTGAGGAACTAGTAAACACCGGGGAGCTGTTTTTT.

CDR3 sequence reads: CASRPTGHNQPQHF. The CDR3, as DNA: TGTGCCAGTAGGCCAACAGGGCACAATCAGCCCCAGCATTTT. The chain is built from TRBV19 and TRBJ1-5, with a tentative D call TRBD1 (6 bases). Germline V gives CDR1 LNHDA, CDR2 SQIVND (reference sequence). The CDR3 extends over 14 amino acids. V gave up 6 bases and J gave up 3 bases, with 12 bases separating them.

The chain couples TRBV5-1 to TRBJ2-3, with 8 bases fitting TRBD2. CDR1 SGHRS and CDR2 YFSETQ come from the germline V gene. Trimming cost V 5 bases and J 3 bases; bases outside gene matches: 2. The CDR3 covers 13 residues. CDR3 DNA: TGCGCCAGCAGTACTAGCGGAACAGATACGCAGTATTTT. This encodes CASSTSGTDTQYF. Filled out from reference TRBV5-1 and TRBJ2-3, the complete variable domain reads KAGVTQTPRYLIKTRGQQVTLSCSPISGHRSVSWYQQTPGQGLQFLFEYFSETQRNKGNFPGRFSGRQFSNSRSEMNVSTLELGDSALYLCASSTSGTDTQYFGPGTRLTVL.

The V and J genes are TRBV13 and TRBJ2-1; 9 positions agree with TRBD1. V shed 5 bases and J 4 bases; nucleotides not matched to a gene: 6. The CDR3 loop spans 15 amino acids. Germline loops: CDR1 PRHDT, CDR2 FYEKMQ (reference sequence). In nucleotides, the CDR3 is TGTGCCAGCAGCATGGACAGGGGCTTATACAATGAGCAGTTCTTC. As protein: CASSMDRGLYNEQFF. Variable domain in full (rest from reference TRBV13 and TRBJ2-1): AAGVIQSPRHLIKEKRETATLKCYPIPRHDTVYWYQQGPGQDPQFLISFYEKMQSDKGSIPDRFSAQQFSDYHSELNMSSLELGDSALYFCASSMDRGLYNEQFFGPGTRLTVL.

The V gene is TRBV28, the J gene TRBJ2-7, with D unclear. V shed 5 bases and J shed 3 bases, with 8 bases lying between them. Germline CDR1 and CDR2: MDHEN and SYDVKM. This CDR3 region has 12 residues. CDR3 bases: TGTGCCAGCAGTCCCCCCAGCTACGAGCAGTACTTC. Amino acid sequence: CASSPPSYEQYF.

The chain recombines TRBV27 with TRBJ1-5; no clear D. V was cut by 2 bases and J by 6 bases, with 11 bases left in between. The CDR3 is 14 residues long. CDR1 and CDR2 from the germline V gene are MNHEY and SMNVEV (reference sequence). The chain's CDR3 is CASSLVSGSQPQHF. CDR3 nucleotides: TGTGCCAGCAGTTTAGTATCGGGGAGTCAGCCCCAGCATTTT.

The chain links TRBV28 to TRBJ1-1; a weak D match, TRBD1 (5 bases). The CDR3 runs to 11 residues. The V end lost 3 bases, the J end lost 11 bases, and 10 bases lay between the germline ends. CDR1 is MDHEN and CDR2 is SYDVKM in the germline V gene. Here the CDR3 DNA reads TGTGCCAGCAGTTTGGGGAGGGGCGCTTTCTTT. It translates to CASSLGRGAFF.

CDR3 DNA: TGTGCCAGCCGCCCCCGGGGCAATGAGCAGTTCTTC. Its translation: CASRPRGNEQFF. This sequence joins TRBV27 and TRBJ2-1; tentatively, D is TRBD2 (5 bases). The germline gives CDR1 MNHEY, CDR2 SMNVEV (reference sequence). CDR3 size: 12 residues. The V end lost 8 bases, the J end lost 6 bases, and 11 bases lay between the germline ends.

This clone occurred a few times. The chain couples TRBV25-1 to TRBJ2-2, with D hard to call. Trimming took off 3 bases at V and 5 bases at J, with 13 bases between the two ends. CDR1 MGHDK and CDR2 SYGVNS come from the germline V gene. This CDR3 has 15 amino acids. CDR3 nucleotides: TGTGCCAGCAGTGATTCGGTAGTTTGGACCGGGGAGCTGTTTTTT. It translates to CASSDSVVWTGELFF.

This clone has only a few counts. The chain carries TRBV28 and TRBJ2-5; D is uncertain. The germline V gene encodes CDR1 MDHEN and CDR2 SYDVKM. Trimming cost V 10 bases and J 4 bases, with 22 bases left between them. The CDR3 is made up of 15 amino acids. In DNA form, the CDR3 reads TGTGCCACCAGCTCCGAAGAGAAACTTGTAGAGACCCAGTACTTC. This translates into CATSSEEKLVETQYF. Together with reference TRBV28 and TRBJ2-5, the CDR3 gives the full variable domain: DVKVTQSSRYLVKRTGEKVFLECVQDMDHENMFWYRQDPGLGLRLIYFSYDVKMKEKGDIPEGYSVSREKKERFSLILESASTNQTSMYLCATSSEEKLVETQYFGPGTRLLVL.

The V call is TRBV14, the J call TRBJ1-1; no definite D call. This CDR3 has 17 amino acids. Trimming shortened V by 0 bases and J by 2 bases, and 16 bases separated the two germline ends. Per the germline V gene, CDR1 is SGHDN and CDR2 is FVKESK. CDR3 sequence: CASSQDFTSTENTEAFF. CDR3 nucleotides: TGTGCCAGCAGCCAAGACTTTACCAGCACAGAAAACACTGAAGCTTTCTTT.

CDR3: CSVKALTGNTEAFF. The DNA for the CDR3 is TGCAGCGTTAAAGCCCTAACAGGGAACACTGAAGCTTTCTTT. The rearrangement uses TRBV29-1 and TRBJ1-1; D is perhaps TRBD1 (5 bases). CDR1 SQVTM and CDR2 ANQGSEA come from the germline V gene. The CDR3 has 14 amino acids. Trimming pared 5 bases from V and 1 base from J, leaving 14 bases between.

The chain has TRBV28 and TRBJ1-5, with 7 bases aligning to TRBD1. Germline V gene data show CDR1 as MDHEN and CDR2 as SYDVKM. V lost 7 bases to trimming and J lost 6 bases; unmatched junction nucleotides: 18. The CDR3 length is 17 residues. CDR3 loop: CASIPGTASWVPQPQHF. Written as DNA, the CDR3 is TGTGCCAGCATCCCCGGGACAGCCTCATGGGTTCCTCAGCCCCAGCATTTT.

This clone was detected a few times. This chain links TRBV25-1 with TRBJ2-1, with 7 bases fitting TRBD2. The V gene end was trimmed by 4 bases and the J gene end by 1 base; junction bases not matched to a gene: 4. The CDR3 sequence is 15 residues long. CDR1 and CDR2 (germline): MGHDK, SYGVNS. The CDR3 DNA is TGTGCCAGCAGTGTCCTAGCGGAATCCTACAATGAGCAGTTCTTC. Translated, it gives CASSVLAESYNEQFF.

The chain uses TRBV9 and TRBJ2-7; no clear D gene. This CDR3 contains 13 residues. Germline CDR1 is SGDLS and CDR2 is YYNGEE. V was cut by 4 bases and J by 4 bases, with 12 bases left in between. The CDR3 here is CASSPAPRYEQYF. In DNA form, the CDR3 reads TGTGCCAGCAGCCCTGCCCCGCGTTACGAGCAGTACTTC.

The chain joins TRBV6-1 to TRBJ2-1; 7 bases are a match to TRBD2. CDR1 is MNHNS and CDR2 is SASEGT in the germline V gene. This CDR3 contains 15 residues. The V segment lost 6 bases and the J segment 4 bases; nucleotides outside the gene matches: 9. The CDR3 nucleotides read TGTGCCAGCAGATCCGGCGGGAGTGGGTACAATGAGCAGTTCTTC. Amino acids: CASRSGGSGYNEQFF.

The genes are TRBV5-4 and TRBJ2-7; 15 bases align to TRBD2. J lost 7 bases, V lost 4 bases, and 9 bases had no gene match. This CDR3 has 16 residues. The germline V gene encodes CDR1 SGHNT and CDR2 YYREEE (reference sequence). CDR3 nucleotides: TGTGCCAGCAGCCCGAGAGGACTAGCGGGAGGGCAAGAGCAGTACTTC. Residues: CASSPRGLAGGQEQYF. Filled out from reference TRBV5-4 and TRBJ2-7, the complete variable domain reads ETGVTQSPTHLIKTRGQQVTLRCSSQSGHNTVSWYQQALGQGPQFIFQYYREEENGRGNFPPRFSGLQFPNYSSELNVNALELDDSALYLCASSPRGLAGGQEQYFGPGTRLTVT.

The J gene is TRBJ1-6, the V gene TRBV6-5; no clear D gene. The germline gives CDR1 MNHEY, CDR2 SVGAGI. V gave up 0 bases and J gave up 12 bases, with 15 bases separating them. The CDR3 length is 15 residues. Here the CDR3 reads CASSYSWTGSGPLHF. Here the CDR3 DNA reads TGTGCCAGCAGTTACTCGTGGACTGGGAGCGGACCCCTCCACTTT.

This clone showed up just a few times. The rearrangement joins TRBV7-8 to TRBJ2-1; D is possibly TRBD2 (6 bases). Between the trimmed V and J ends, which lost 3 bases and 4 bases, there was a span of 10 bases. Per the germline V gene, CDR1 is SGHVS and CDR2 is FQNEAQ. The length of the CDR3 is 14 residues. The CDR3 reads CASSFGGSYNEQFF. As DNA, the CDR3 is TGTGCCAGCAGCTTTGGAGGGTCGTACAATGAGCAGTTCTTC.